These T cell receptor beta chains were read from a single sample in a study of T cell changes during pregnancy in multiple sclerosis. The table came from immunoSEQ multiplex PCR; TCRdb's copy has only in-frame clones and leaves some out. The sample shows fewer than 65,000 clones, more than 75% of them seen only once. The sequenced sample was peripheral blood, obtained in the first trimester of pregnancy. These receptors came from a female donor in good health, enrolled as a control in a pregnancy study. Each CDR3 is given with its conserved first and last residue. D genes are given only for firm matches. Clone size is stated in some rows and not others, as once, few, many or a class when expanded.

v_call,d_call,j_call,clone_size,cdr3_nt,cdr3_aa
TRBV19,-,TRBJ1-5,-,TGTGCCAGTAGTATGGGAGGGATCAATCAGCCCCAGCATTTT,CASSMGGINQPQHF
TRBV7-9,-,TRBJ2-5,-,TGTGCCAGCAGCCGGAACAGGAATCAAGAGACCCAGTACTTC,CASSRNRNQETQYF
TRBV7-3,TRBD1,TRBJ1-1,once,TGTGCCAGCAGCCCCGGACAGGGCCCAGAAACCAACACTGAAGCTTTCTTT,CASSPGQGPETNTEAFF
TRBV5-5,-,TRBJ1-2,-,TGTGCCAGCAGCCAGGTGGTCGGCTATGGCTACACCTTC,CASSQVVGYGYTF
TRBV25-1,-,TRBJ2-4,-,TGTGCCAGCAGTGGGGGACTAAACATTCAGTACTTC,CASSGGLNIQYF
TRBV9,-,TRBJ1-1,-,TGTGCCAGCAGCGTATCCACAGGTACTATGAACACTGAAGCTTTCTTT,CASSVSTGTMNTEAFF
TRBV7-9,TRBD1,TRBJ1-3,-,TGTGCCAGCAGCCCCCGGGACAGGGGGAATGATAACACCATATATTTT,CASSPRDRGNDNTIYF
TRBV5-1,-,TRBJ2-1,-,TGCGCCAGCAGCTTGGAAATAAATGAGCAGTTCTTC,CASSLEINEQFF
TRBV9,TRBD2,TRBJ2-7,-,TGTGCCAGCAGCCCCTATAGCGGGAGCTCCTACGAGCAGTACTTC,CASSPYSGSSYEQYF
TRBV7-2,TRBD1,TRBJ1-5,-,TGTGCCAGCAGCTTAGGGACAGGGGGCTACGGTCAGCCCCAGCATTTT,CASSLGTGGYGQPQHF
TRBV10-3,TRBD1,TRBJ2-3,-,TGTGCCATCAGTGTAGGGGACAGGGGGCTAACAGATACGCAGTATTTT,CAISVGDRGLTDTQYF
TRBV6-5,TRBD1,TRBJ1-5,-,TGTGCCAGCAGCCCCGGACAGGGGAGTCAGCCCCAGCATTTT,CASSPGQGSQPQHF
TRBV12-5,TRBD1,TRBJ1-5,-,TGTGCTAGTGGTTCAGGACAGGGAACAAGTAGCAATCAGCCCCAGCATTTT,CASGSGQGTSSNQPQHF
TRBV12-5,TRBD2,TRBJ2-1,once,TGTGCTAGTGGTCAGAGACTAGCGGGAGCTACTGAGCAGTTCTTC,CASGQRLAGATEQFF
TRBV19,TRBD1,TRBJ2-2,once,TGTGCCAGTACCTTTCCTCGGGACAGGGGCTGGTCTACCGGGGAGCTGTTTTTT,CASTFPRDRGWSTGELFF
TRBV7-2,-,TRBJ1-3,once,TGTGCCAGCAGCTTGGACAGTAATGGAAACACCATATATTTT,CASSLDSNGNTIYF
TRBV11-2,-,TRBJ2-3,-,TGTGCCAGCAGCTTAGAACTCACAGATACGCAGTATTTT,CASSLELTDTQYF
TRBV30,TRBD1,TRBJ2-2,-,TGTGCCTGGGGCCGGGTAGGGGGCAAAGGCGGGGAGCTGTTTTTT,CAWGRVGGKGGELFF
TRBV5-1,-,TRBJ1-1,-,TGCGCCAGCAGCCCCCCGGCGGGGGCGGACACTGAAGCTTTCTTT,CASSPPAGADTEAFF
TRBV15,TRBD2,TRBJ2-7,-,TGTGCCACCAGCAGAGGTGGCGGGAGAGACTACGAGCAGTACTTC,CATSRGGGRDYEQYF
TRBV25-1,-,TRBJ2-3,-,TGTGCCAGCACCCCCGGCACAGATACGCAGTATTTT,CASTPGTDTQYF
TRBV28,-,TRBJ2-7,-,TGTGCCAGCATATCCCCCGGGATCCTCTACGAGCAGTACTTC,CASISPGILYEQYF
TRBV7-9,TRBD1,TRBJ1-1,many,TGTGCCAGCAGCCGGACAGGGCCGAACACTGAAGCTTTCTTT,CASSRTGPNTEAFF
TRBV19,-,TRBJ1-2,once,TGTGCCAGTAGTATAGGAGGTCCAGCCAGTAACTATGGCTACACCTTC,CASSIGGPASNYGYTF
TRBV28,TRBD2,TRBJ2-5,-,TGTGCCAGCAGCCGCTCTAGCGGGAGGGCCGGGGAGACCCAGTACTTC,CASSRSSGRAGETQYF
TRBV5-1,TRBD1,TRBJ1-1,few,TGCGCCAGCAGCCTCGGGACAGGGAATGAAGCTTTCTTT,CASSLGTGNEAFF
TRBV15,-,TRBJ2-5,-,TGTGCCACCAGCAGAGATCAAGGCGGAGAGACCCAGTACTTC,CATSRDQGGETQYF
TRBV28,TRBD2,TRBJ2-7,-,TGTGCCAGCAGTAACGGACTAGCAGGTAACTACGAGCAGTACTTC,CASSNGLAGNYEQYF
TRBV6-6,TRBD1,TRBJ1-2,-,TGTGCCAGCAGTTACTATCCCGGGACAGGGAGCGGCTACACCTTC,CASSYYPGTGSGYTF
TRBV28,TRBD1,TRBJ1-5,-,TGTGCCAGCAGAGAGCGCATGACAGGGGGGTCTCAGCCCCAGCATTTT,CASRERMTGGSQPQHF
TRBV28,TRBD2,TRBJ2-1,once,TGTGCCAGCAGTTTATTAGGTCGGGTAGCGGGAGTCTACAATGAGCAGTTCTTC,CASSLLGRVAGVYNEQFF
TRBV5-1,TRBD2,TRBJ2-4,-,TGCGCCAGCAGCTTGACCCATCGGAACCGACCCCTAGGGGAGGGTATTCTAGCCAAAAACATTCAGTACTTC,CASSLTHRNRPLGEGILAKNIQYF
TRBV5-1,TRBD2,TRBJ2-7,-,TGCGCCAGCAGCAGGGGACTAGCGGGAGGTCTCTACGAGCAGTACTTC,CASSRGLAGGLYEQYF
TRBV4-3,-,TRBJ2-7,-,TGCGCCAGCAGCCAAGCGGGAGTCACCCCCTACGAGCAGTACTTC,CASSQAGVTPYEQYF
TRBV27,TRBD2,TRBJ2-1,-,TGTGCCAGCAGTTTCCTTACTAGCGGGGGCTACAATGAGCAGTTCTTC,CASSFLTSGGYNEQFF
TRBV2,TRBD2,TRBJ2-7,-,TGTGCCAGCAGTGAAGCGGGGGGGATCTCCTACGAGCAGTACTTC,CASSEAGGISYEQYF
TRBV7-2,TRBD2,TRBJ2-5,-,TGTGCCAGCAGCCTCCGGACTAGCGGGGGAGAGACCCAGTACTTC,CASSLRTSGGETQYF
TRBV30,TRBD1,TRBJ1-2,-,TGTGCCTGGATCCTCCCCGGGACAGGGGTGAACTACACCTTC,CAWILPGTGVNYTF
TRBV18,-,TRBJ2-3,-,TGTGCCACCTCCCCCCAGGGGAGCACAGATACGCAGTATTTT,CATSPQGSTDTQYF
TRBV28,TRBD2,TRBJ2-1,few,TGTGCCAGCAGTTTATTAGCGGGAGGACTGAACAATGAGCAGTTCTTC,CASSLLAGGLNNEQFF
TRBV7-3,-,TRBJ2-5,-,TGTGCCAGCAGCTCTAAGGACGGGGGCCAAGAGACCCAGTACTTC,CASSSKDGGQETQYF
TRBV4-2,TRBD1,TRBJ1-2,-,TGTGCCAGCAGCCAGCTAGACAGGGGCCCTTATAGCTTC,CASSQLDRGPYSF
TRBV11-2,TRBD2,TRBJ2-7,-,TGTGCCAGCAGCTTGGCGGGAGGGTCCTACGAGCAGTACTTC,CASSLAGGSYEQYF
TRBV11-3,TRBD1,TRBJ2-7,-,TGTGCCAGCAGCTTAGATACAGGGGGTTCCTACGAGCAGTACTTC,CASSLDTGGSYEQYF
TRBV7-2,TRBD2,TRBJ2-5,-,TGTGCCAGCAGCTTTTCAGGGACTAGCGGTGTGACCCAGTACTTC,CASSFSGTSGVTQYF
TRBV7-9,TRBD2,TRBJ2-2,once,TGTGCCAGCAGGGAGACTAGCGGGAGGGCCGGGGAGCTGTTTTTT,CASRETSGRAGELFF
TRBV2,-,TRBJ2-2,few,TGTGCCAGCAGTGTCACTAACACCGGGGAGCTGTTTTTT,CASSVTNTGELFF
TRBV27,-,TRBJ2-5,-,TGTGCCAGCAGCCCTAACAGGGAGAGTAGGCAAGAGACCCAGTACTTC,CASSPNRESRQETQYF
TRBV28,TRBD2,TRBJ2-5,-,TGTGCCAGCAGTTTCCGGAATCGACTAGCGGGAGAAGAGACCCAGTACTTC,CASSFRNRLAGEETQYF
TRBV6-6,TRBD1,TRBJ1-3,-,TGTGCCAGCAGTGGGGGGACAGCTGGAAACACCATATATTTT,CASSGGTAGNTIYF
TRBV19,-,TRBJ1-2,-,TGTGCCAGTGGCGGTTGGGGGGACTATGGCTACACCTTC,CASGGWGDYGYTF
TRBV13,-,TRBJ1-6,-,TGTGCCAGCAGCTTACGCCCAGGGAAAATGACTTGGGATTCACCCCTCCACTTT,CASSLRPGKMTWDSPLHF
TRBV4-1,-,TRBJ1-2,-,TGCGCCAGCAGCCAAGACCCAGGGAACTATGGCTACACCTTC,CASSQDPGNYGYTF